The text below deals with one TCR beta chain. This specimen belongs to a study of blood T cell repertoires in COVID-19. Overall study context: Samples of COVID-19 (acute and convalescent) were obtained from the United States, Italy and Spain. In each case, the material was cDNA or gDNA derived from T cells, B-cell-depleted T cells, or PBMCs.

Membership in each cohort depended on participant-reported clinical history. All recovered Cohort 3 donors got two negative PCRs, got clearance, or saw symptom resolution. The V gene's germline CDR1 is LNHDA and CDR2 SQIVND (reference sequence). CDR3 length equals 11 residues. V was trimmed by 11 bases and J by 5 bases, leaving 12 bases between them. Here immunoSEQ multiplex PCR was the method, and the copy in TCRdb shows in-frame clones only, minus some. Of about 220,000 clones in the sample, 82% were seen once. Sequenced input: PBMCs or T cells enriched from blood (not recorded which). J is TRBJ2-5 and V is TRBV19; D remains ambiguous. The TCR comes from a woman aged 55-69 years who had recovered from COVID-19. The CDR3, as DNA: TGTGCCTGTTCATTCGGGGAGACCCAGTACTTC. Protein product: CACSFGETQYF.